The 23 T cell receptor beta chains below come from one sample, sequenced in a study of shared clonotypes between healthy human individuals (dated by TCRdb to about 2020). CD8 naive samples were CD45RO-negative cells positively selected for CCR7, giving a CD45RA+CCR7+ population that excluded TemRA cells. To prepare the library, the immunoSEQ multiplex PCR assay was applied. Sourced from immuneACCESS, this table was stored by TCRdb with only in-frame sequences that have V and J called. A share of the clones is absent; for the studies checked, an unresolved V gene accounts for under half, and the remainder has no known explanation. Across this sample there are some 2,100,000 clones, with approximately 94% seen only once. The top ten hold around 1.7% of the sample. The sample comprised naive CD8+ T cells from PBMCs. The cell subset or site label, as the study defines it: CD45RA+CCR7+. These receptors came from a man aged 18-30 years in good health. Some clones in this sample may be carry-over from other donors' samples.

This clone was found a few times. This sequence joins TRBV28 and TRBJ1-5; D ambiguous. V was trimmed by 3 bases and J by 3 bases, leaving 9 bases between them. Germline V gene sequence: CDR1 MDHEN, CDR2 SYDVKM. The CDR3 contains 14 residues. The CDR3: CASSLLGYNQPQHF. The CDR3 DNA sequence: TGTGCCAGCAGTTTGTTGGGGTACAATCAGCCCCAGCATTTT.

The V and J genes are TRBV10-1 and TRBJ2-1; TRBD1 agrees at 9 bases. This CDR3 is built from 13 residues. CDR1 is WNHNN, CDR2 SYGVQD, per germline (reference sequence). Germline trimming cut 0 bases from V and 15 bases from J; bases unmatched to any gene: 6. The CDR3 here is CASSESSGTGPFF. The CDR3 DNA sequence: TGCGCCAGCAGTGAGTCTTCTGGGACAGGGCCGTTCTTC.

The J gene is TRBJ2-3, the V gene TRBV7-3; D remains ambiguous. CDR3 size: 15 residues. Germline V gene lookup returns CDR1 SGHTA and CDR2 FQGTGA. V was clipped by 5 bases and J by 0 bases, with 12 bases between them. The CDR3: CASSPSVTSTDTQYF. CDR3 nucleotide sequence: TGTGCCAGCAGCCCGTCGGTTACTAGCACAGATACGCAGTATTTT.

As to this clone: Other DNA variants within this sample encode the same CDR3. The CDR3 sequence is CASSPRTGNQPQHF. CDR3 DNA: TGTGCCAGCAGTCCTCGGACAGGGAATCAGCCCCAGCATTTT. The chain carries TRBV27 and TRBJ1-5; 8 positions agree with TRBD1. The CDR3 has 14 amino acids. Unmatched junction bases numbered 4, after V lost 5 bases and J lost 4 bases. CDR1 is MNHEY and CDR2 is SMNVEV in the germline V gene (reference sequence).

The rearrangement joins TRBV27 to TRBJ2-7, with D possibly matching TRBD2 (5 bases). Germline V gene sequence: CDR1 MNHEY, CDR2 SMNVEV (reference sequence). Trimming pared 0 bases from V and 1 base from J, leaving 13 bases between. This CDR3 region has 16 residues. DNA for the CDR3: TGTGCCAGCAGTTTATCGTATGCGGGTGGGTCCTACGAGCAGTACTTC. Its protein product is CASSLSYAGGSYEQYF.

The genes are TRBV30 and TRBJ1-6; D unresolved. From germline, CDR1 is GTSNPN and CDR2 SVGIG (reference sequence). The CDR3 covers 17 residues. Trimming took 0 bases from V and 6 from J, leaving 18 bases between them. The CDR3 region is CAWSVHPRKALNSPLHF. In DNA, the CDR3 is TGTGCCTGGAGTGTACACCCCCGGAAAGCACTTAATTCACCCCTCCACTTT.

V is TRBV15 and J is TRBJ2-7, with 7 nucleotides matching TRBD2. Trimming cost V 7 bases and J 0 bases; bases outside gene matches: 6. The CDR3 loop spans 14 amino acids. Germline assignment: CDR1 LNHNV and CDR2 YYDKDF (reference sequence). The CDR3 DNA reads as TGTGCCACCAAGTCCGGCGGGAGCTCCTACGAGCAGTACTTC. This codes for CATKSGGSSYEQYF.

The rearrangement links TRBV9 to TRBJ1-1; D is undetermined. Germline V gene data show CDR1 as SGDLS and CDR2 as YYNGEE. This CDR3 is 14 amino acids long. V was pared by 7 bases and J by 0 bases, with 13 bases between. CDR3 coding DNA: TGTGCCAGCTCTCACGGATTCATGAACACTGAAGCTTTCTTT. It codes for CASSHGFMNTEAFF.

This clone was seen only once. This chain links TRBV6-1 with TRBJ2-1; tentative D call: TRBD1 (5 bases). CDR3 length: 16 residues. The ends were cut back, 0 bases at V and 7 bases at J, with 16 bases in the middle. CDR1 is MNHNS, CDR2 SASEGT, per germline. The chain's CDR3 is CASSEAPVGQGNEQFF. CDR3 coding DNA: TGTGCCAGCAGTGAAGCCCCAGTGGGCCAGGGAAATGAGCAGTTCTTC.

This clone has only a few counts. This chain uses TRBV10-2 with TRBJ1-1; no clear D. V was shortened by 7 bases and J by 6 bases, with 15 bases between the two germline ends. CDR3 length: 13 amino acids. Per germline, CDR1 WSHSY and CDR2 SAAADI. Here the CDR3 reads CASNVMDTAEAFF. The CDR3 nucleotides read TGCGCCAGCAACGTAATGGATACCGCTGAAGCTTTCTTT.

This clone appeared once. The chain employs TRBV13 and TRBJ1-1; no firm D call. CDR1 and CDR2 from the germline V gene are PRHDT and FYEKMQ (reference sequence). Trimming removed 2 bases at V and 7 bases at J, with 11 bases between. The CDR3 has 13 residues. The CDR3 region is CASSLLAQSEAFF. For the CDR3, the DNA is TGTGCCAGCAGCTTACTCGCTCAGAGTGAAGCTTTCTTT.

The table lists this clone with a count of one. The V and J genes are TRBV27 and TRBJ1-1; no firm D call. Trimming stripped 3 bases from V and 5 bases from J, with 10 bases between. The V gene's germline CDR1 is MNHEY and CDR2 SMNVEV (reference sequence). CDR3 size: 13 residues. CDR3 sequence (DNA): TGTGCCAGCAGTTTCGCCTACGGGACTGAAGCTTTCTTT. It specifies CASSFAYGTEAFF.

The chain joins TRBV27 to TRBJ2-1; no reliable D call. CDR3 length: 15 residues. Trimming left V 7 bases short and J 3 bases short, with 16 bases between. Germline CDR1 reads MNHEY; CDR2 reads SMNVEV (reference sequence). This CDR3 is CASTATTEFYNEQFF. The CDR3 coding sequence is TGTGCCAGCACAGCGACCACGGAGTTCTACAATGAGCAGTTCTTC.

This chain joins TRBV7-6 and TRBJ2-5, with a weak D call TRBD1 (6 bases). The V gene's germline CDR1 is SGHVS and CDR2 FNYEAQ. Trimming took 4 bases from V and 2 from J, leaving 8 bases between them. CDR3 length: 13 residues. CDR3: CASSWDNQETQYF. CDR3 sequence (DNA): TGTGCCAGCAGCTGGGACAATCAAGAGACCCAGTACTTC.

A single count supports this clone. This chain connects TRBV19 to TRBJ1-3, with 7 bases identical to TRBD1. The CDR3 is 18 residues long. The V segment lost 7 bases and the J segment 2 bases; nucleotides outside the gene matches: 17. Germline assignment: CDR1 LNHDA and CDR2 SQIVND (reference sequence). The chain's CDR3 is CASTRGQDPYLAGNTIYF. The CDR3 nucleotides are TGTGCCAGTACCCGAGGACAGGACCCGTATTTGGCTGGAAACACCATATATTTT.

The gene calls are TRBV11-2 and TRBJ2-1; D is unclear. The V end lost 6 bases, the J end lost 0 bases, and 6 bases lay between the germline ends. The CDR3 totals 13 residues. CDR1 is SGHAT and CDR2 is FQNNGV in the germline V gene. CDR3 loop: CASRSSSYNEQFF. The CDR3 DNA sequence: TGTGCCAGCAGGTCTTCCTCCTACAATGAGCAGTTCTTC.

The gene calls are TRBV6-1 and TRBJ1-5, with D possibly being TRBD1 (5 bases). Between the trimmed V and J ends, which lost 6 bases and 9 bases, there was a span of 12 bases. The CDR3 runs to 12 residues. From germline, CDR1 is MNHNS and CDR2 SASEGT. DNA for the CDR3: TGTGCCAGCAGGAATAGGGGCCGGCCCCAGCATTTT. Translating it yields CASRNRGRPQHF.

Comments on this clone: The sample carries other DNA sequences with the same CDR3. The chain carries TRBV27 and TRBJ2-1; D is possibly TRBD1 (5 bases). Germline-derived CDR1 and CDR2 are MNHEY and SMNVEV (reference sequence). The ends were cut back, 3 bases at V and 2 bases at J, with 5 bases in the middle. CDR3 length: 13 amino acids. The CDR3 DNA follows: TGTGCCAGCAGTTTCAGGGCCTACAATGAGCAGTTCTTC. Residues: CASSFRAYNEQFF.

The V and J genes are TRBV15 and TRBJ2-1; D is possibly TRBD2 (7 bases). The ends were cut back, 8 bases at V and 7 bases at J, with 21 bases in the middle. Germline V gene lookup returns CDR1 LNHNV and CDR2 YYDKDF (reference sequence). CDR3 length equals 15 residues. CDR3 loop: CATGRGSGVGNEQFF. The CDR3 DNA reads TGTGCCACCGGGAGGGGGAGCGGTGTAGGAAATGAGCAGTTCTTC.

This rearrangement joins TRBV28 to TRBJ2-7, with a tentative D call TRBD1 (6 bases). Germline V gene data show CDR1 as MDHEN and CDR2 as SYDVKM. The length of the CDR3 is 14 residues. Trimming shortened V by 6 bases and J by 3 bases, and 15 bases separated the two germline ends. This chain's CDR3 is CASRTGTGHYEQYF. The CDR3 coding sequence is TGTGCCAGCAGGACCGGGACGGGACACTACGAGCAGTACTTC.

The chain carries TRBV7-9 and TRBJ2-1; perhaps D is TRBD1 or TRBD2 (5 bases each). This CDR3 has 15 residues. Trimming shortened V by 5 bases and J by 8 bases, and 19 bases separated the two germline ends. Germline-derived CDR1 and CDR2 are SEHNR and FQNEAQ (reference sequence). The DNA for the CDR3 is TGTGCCAGCAGCCCGGGACCGGGGAATTGGGATGAGCAGTTCTTC. This codes for CASSPGPGNWDEQFF.

The chain has TRBV9 and TRBJ2-1, with TRBD2 identical over 13 bases. J was trimmed by 9 bases and V by 4 bases; bases with no gene match: 10. The CDR3 is 16 amino acids. Germline V CDR1 and CDR2: SGDLS, YYNGEE. In DNA, the CDR3 is TGTGCCAGCAGCCTCCAAGGACTAGCGGGAGAGCGTGAGCAGTTCTTC. Encoded protein: CASSLQGLAGEREQFF.

This chain connects TRBV19 to TRBJ2-7; possibly TRBD1 for D (6 bases). V was pared by 5 bases and J by 6 bases, with 11 bases between. The germline CDR1 and CDR2 sequences are LNHDA and SQIVND (reference sequence). CDR3 size: 12 residues. CDR3 DNA: TGTGCCAGTAGTCTTTCAGGGGCCGAGCAGTACTTC. Residues: CASSLSGAEQYF.